The T cell receptor beta chain under discussion was sequenced for a study of T cell responses to AZD1222 COVID-19 vaccine. Findings of the study overall: A rise in Spike-specific TCR breadth and depth followed two AZD1222 doses. Baseline testing showed seropositivity in only a handful of AZD1222 recipients. Possibly, clonal diversity was underestimated; donors were largely white British and included more females. Vaccine-associated CD4 TCRs ranged over spike, dominating at 160-218 and 743-854.

This clone was detected only once. Its antigen is as yet unknown. The repertoire was sequenced with immunoSEQ multiplex PCR; TCRdb's copy has only in-frame clones and lacks some. The repertoire has some 150,000 clones, just over 90% of them found once; the top ten carry under 2%. The length of the CDR3 is 16 residues. V shed 0 bases and J shed 6 bases, with 12 bases lying between them. Germline V gene lookup returns CDR1 WSHSY and CDR2 SAAADI. The clonotype originates from an adult in good health. The sequenced sample was peripheral blood, obtained on day 0 of AZD1222 vaccination. V usage is TRBV10-2 and J usage is TRBJ1-6; D not resolved. This chain's CDR3 is CASSESTRHSNSPLHF. The DNA for the CDR3 is TGCGCCAGCAGTGAGTCGACCAGACACTCTAATTCACCCCTCCACTTT.